Listed here are 23 T cell receptor beta chains from one sample, sequenced in a study of identical twins. TCRdb re-called the 5' RACE reads through MiXCR, storing one row per CDR3 protein. The repertoire holds 1.5 million to 2 million distinct CDR3 sequences, with less than 35% as singletons. Sequenced sample: cord blood. The receptors were sampled from a newborn girl in good health.

The chain has TRBV24-1 and TRBJ1-2; weak D call: TRBD1 (6 bases). Trimming took 3 bases from V and 3 from J, leaving 16 bases between them. In germline, CDR1 is KGHDR, CDR2 SFDVKD. This CDR3 contains 16 residues. The CDR3 is CATSDRGTPDDYGYTF. CDR3 DNA: TGTGCCACCAGTGATCGGGGGACACCCGATGACTATGGCTACACCTTC.

This clonotype has more than one count but fewer than ten. DNA for the CDR3: TGTGCCAGCAGCTTAGAGCGGGAGGGCCCATACAATGAGCAGTTCTTC. Protein: CASSLEREGPYNEQFF. This chain joins TRBV11-3 and TRBJ2-1; TRBD2 matches at 9 bases. The V gene's germline CDR1 is SGHNT and CDR2 YENEEA. J gave up 4 bases and V 0 bases, and 4 bases lay outside the gene matches. The CDR3 covers 16 residues.

With respect to this clonotype: Since a much larger clone is just one base distant, this may be a read error. V gene TRBV28 combines with J gene TRBJ2-7, with a weak D call TRBD1 (6 bases). This CDR3 is 14 amino acids long. Germline values: CDR1 MDHEN, CDR2 SYDVKM. CDR3 amino acids: CASSFRGWTYERYF. CDR3 nucleotide sequence: TGTGCCAGCAGTTTCAGGGGATGGACTTACGAGCGGTACTTC.

V gene TRBV20-1 combines with J gene TRBJ2-3, with D tentatively TRBD2 (6 bases). The CDR3 has 12 residues. Germline V gene data show CDR1 as DFQATT and CDR2 as SNEGSKA (reference sequence). The CDR3 loop is CRTGEGTDTQYF. The CDR3 DNA sequence: TGCAGAACGGGAGAGGGGACAGATACGCAGTATTTT.

This clonotype turned up a few times. The chain is built from TRBV6-5 and TRBJ2-1; possibly TRBD2 for D (6 bases). CDR1 is MNHEY and CDR2 is SVGAGI in the germline V gene. The V gene lost 5 bases and the J gene lost 0 bases, with 11 bases spanning the gap. This CDR3 is 15 amino acids long. This CDR3 reads CASSTSSSSYNEQFF. As DNA, the CDR3 is TGTGCCAGCAGTACTAGCTCCAGCTCCTACAATGAGCAGTTCTTC.

The genes are TRBV6-1 and TRBJ2-7; TRBD2 aligns across 7 bases. This CDR3 has 10 amino acids. Germline V CDR1 and CDR2: MNHNS, SASEGT. The V segment lost 8 bases and the J segment 9 bases; nucleotides outside the gene matches: 4. The CDR3 reads CASVSGGQYF. CDR3 DNA sequence: TGTGCCAGCGTATCGGGGGGGCAGTACTTC.

The J gene is TRBJ2-1, the V gene TRBV29-1; 10 bases match TRBD2. The V and J ends lost 5 bases and 8 bases, in that order; junction bases with no gene match: 9. Germline V gene sequence: CDR1 SQVTM, CDR2 ANQGSEA. The CDR3 sequence is 14 residues long. CDR3 region: CSVYGLAVGDEQFF. CDR3 DNA: TGCAGCGTTTACGGACTAGCGGTTGGCGATGAGCAGTTCTTC.

The chain joins TRBV9 to TRBJ2-1; a weak D match, TRBD1 (6 bases). Trimming stripped 0 bases from V and 4 bases from J, with 11 bases between. The CDR3 sequence is 15 residues long. Germline values: CDR1 SGDLS, CDR2 YYNGEE. The CDR3 nucleotides read TGTGCCAGCAGCGTAGGAGGGGGACGGTACAATGAGCAGTTCTTC. Its protein product is CASSVGGGRYNEQFF.

The chain couples TRBV5-1 to TRBJ2-2; D is unclear. The CDR3 length is 14 residues. With 2 bases removed from V and 2 bases from J, the gap between germline ends came to 7 bases. Looked up from germline, CDR1 is SGHRS and CDR2 is YFSETQ. The DNA for the CDR3 is TGCGCCAGCAGCTTTGGCGATAACACCGGGGAGCTGTTTTTT. Encoded protein: CASSFGDNTGELFF.

The V and J genes are TRBV27 and TRBJ1-1, with 8 bases fitting TRBD1. Germline CDR1 reads MNHEY; CDR2 reads SMNVEV (reference sequence). V shed 0 bases and J 6 bases; nucleotides not matched to a gene: 3. This CDR3 has 14 amino acids. DNA of the CDR3: TGTGCCAGCAGTTTATCCGGACAGGGCTCTGAAGCTTTCTTT. As protein: CASSLSGQGSEAFF.

Note on this clonotype: Given a much more abundant clone one base away, this may be a read error. This sequence joins TRBV12-3 or TRBV12-4 and TRBJ1-3; D call uncertain. The CDR3 is made up of 13 amino acids. CDR3 loop: CASSYSSENTIYF. The CDR3 DNA is TGTGCCAGCAGTTACAGCTCTGAAAACACCATATATTTT.

The genes are TRBV27 and TRBJ2-4, with D possibly TRBD2 on 6 matching bases. Germline V gene data show CDR1 as MNHEY and CDR2 as SMNVEV (reference sequence). There are 15 residues in the CDR3. The ends were cut back, 3 bases at V and 3 bases at J, with 12 bases in the middle. CDR3 loop: CASSFRRGGKNIQYF. CDR3 DNA sequence: TGTGCCAGCAGTTTTCGGCGGGGTGGCAAAAACATTCAGTACTTC.

This clonotype has only one observation. The chain carries TRBV6-6 and TRBJ2-5, with unresolved D. Near its end, the DNA agrees better with TRBJ2-7, so the J call may be wrong. The germline V gene encodes CDR1 MNHNY and CDR2 SVGAGI (reference sequence). The CDR3 sequence is 13 residues long. This CDR3 reads CASSPEAPGEQYF. The DNA for the CDR3 is TGTGCCAGCAGTCCAGAGGCGCCTGGCGAGCAGTACTTC.

V is TRBV7-9 and J is TRBJ2-1, with 10 bases fitting TRBD2. The trim removed 5 bases at V and 7 bases at J, leaving 8 bases unmatched. The CDR3 covers 15 residues. The V gene's germline CDR1 is SEHNR and CDR2 FQNEAQ (reference sequence). CDR3 region: CASSQPGLASNEQFF. CDR3 bases: TGTGCCAGCAGCCAACCGGGACTAGCGAGTAATGAGCAGTTCTTC.

The genes are TRBV6-6 and TRBJ2-5; D is unresolved. The end of the DNA is better explained by TRBJ2-7, so the J call may be wrong. This CDR3 contains 16 residues. Germline V gene data show CDR1 as MNHNY and CDR2 as SVGAGI (reference sequence). CDR3 nucleotides: TGTGCCAGCAGTTACTCGAATAGCCCCACTTCCTACGAGCAGTACTTC. Translation gives CASSYSNSPTSYEQYF.

The chain uses TRBV7-2 and TRBJ2-5; 7 bases are a match to TRBD2. With the DNA end fitting TRBJ2-7 better, the J assignment may be wrong. CDR3 length equals 14 residues. Germline CDR1 SGHTA, CDR2 FQGNSA. The DNA of the CDR3 is TGTGCCAGCAGCTTAGGGACTAGAAGGGACGAGCAGTACTTC. Translating gives CASSLGTRRDEQYF.

The chain carries TRBV4-2 and TRBJ2-3, with a possible D match to TRBD2 (6 bases). Trimming took 1 base from V and 0 from J, leaving 11 bases between them. The germline CDR1 and CDR2 sequences are LGHNA and YNFKEQ. The CDR3 covers 16 residues. The DNA of the CDR3 is TGTGCCAGCAGCCAAGTCGGGACTCTTAGCACAGATACGCAGTATTTT. It is translated as CASSQVGTLSTDTQYF.

Only a few counts were recorded for this clonotype. The chain joins TRBV6-2 or TRBV6-3 to TRBJ1-2; TRBD1 matches 9 bases. From germline, CDR1 is MNHEY and CDR2 SVGEGT. V was clipped by 8 bases and J by 5 bases; unmatched bases: 3. The CDR3 sequence is 12 residues long. The CDR3 DNA reads as TGTGCCAGCTGGGACAGGGAATATGGCTACACCTTC. This gives the protein CASWDREYGYTF.

The V call is TRBV3-1, the J call TRBJ1-1; D is possibly TRBD1 (5 bases). V lost 0 bases and J 0 bases, leaving 8 bases between the germline ends. Germline V gene sequence: CDR1 LGHDT, CDR2 YNNKEL (reference sequence). The CDR3 loop spans 15 amino acids. The CDR3 sequence: CASSQDRVMNTEAFF. In nucleotides, the CDR3 is TGTGCCAGCAGCCAAGACAGGGTTATGAACACTGAAGCTTTCTTT.

This rearrangement joins TRBV11-2 to TRBJ2-7, with D possibly being TRBD1 (6 bases). The CDR3 contains 15 residues. Trimming left V 1 base short and J 3 bases short, with 13 bases between. The germline CDR1 and CDR2 sequences are SGHAT and FQNNGV. This chain's CDR3 is CASSLVSKGGYEQYF. The DNA of the CDR3 is TGTGCCAGCAGCTTAGTTTCGAAAGGGGGCTACGAGCAGTACTTC.

The CDR3 protein is CASSLDSDEQYF. The CDR3, as DNA: TGTGCCAGCAGTCTGGACTCGGATGAGCAGTACTTC. The chain joins TRBV28 to TRBJ2-7; tentative D call: TRBD2 (5 bases). CDR3 size: 12 residues. Per the germline V gene, CDR1 is MDHEN and CDR2 is SYDVKM. V was shortened by 5 bases and J by 7 bases, with 12 bases between the two germline ends. The variable domain in full, completed from reference TRBV28 and TRBJ2-7, reads DVKVTQSSRYLVKRTGEKVFLECVQDMDHENMFWYRQDPGLGLRLIYFSYDVKMKEKGDIPEGYSVSREKKERFSLILESASTNQTSMYLCASSLDSDEQYFGPGTRLTVT.

CDR3 sequence (DNA): TGTGCCAGCAGCTTGCTGACAGGGATAAAGACTGAAGCTTTCTTT. It encodes CASSLLTGIKTEAFF. The chain carries TRBV5-6 and TRBJ1-1; TRBD1 matches 7 bases. With V trimmed by 1 base and J by 5 bases, 8 bases remained unmatched. From germline, CDR1 is SGHDT and CDR2 YYEEEE. The CDR3 spans 15 residues.

This clonotype was seen repeatedly, ten times or more. The V gene is TRBV20-1, the J gene TRBJ2-5; D call uncertain. The ends were cut back, 0 bases at V and 7 bases at J, with 15 bases in the middle. Germline V gene sequence: CDR1 DFQATT, CDR2 SNEGSKA (reference sequence). The CDR3 runs to 14 residues. In nucleotides, the CDR3 is TGCAGTGCTAGAGATGGTGTCTATTTAGGGACCCAGTACTTC. Translating gives CSARDGVYLGTQYF.